This TCR beta chain emerged from a study of a mutant IDH1 vaccine in newly diagnosed glioma. Study-wide background: The initiation of vaccination occurred 4-6 weeks after radiotherapy alone, or with temozolomide cycles. Most patients had received both radiotherapy and temozolomide, the prior options being radiotherapy, temozolomide, or both. Treated patients, averaging around 40 years, were roughly 60% male and around 38% female. General study findings and limits: Changes in the top peripheral T cell clonotypes seemingly had no bearing on pseudoprogression.

A word on this clone: What it binds is unknown.

Data came from immunoSEQ multiplex PCR; TCRdb stores just in-frame clones and leaves some out. This table holds 77,000 or so clones, about 85% found once. Noted time point: week 23, last vaccination. The investigators gave 300 ug of mutant IDH1 20-mer peptide in each vaccine dose, together with topical imiquimod. This specimen consisted of PBMCs, obtained from a glioma patient whose treatment included an IDH1 peptide vaccine. This clonotype was obtained from a woman in her forties or fifties with glioma.

The chain's CDR3 is CASSIGSGANVLTF. CDR3 sequence (DNA): TGTGCCAGTAGTATAGGAAGTGGGGCCAACGTCCTGACTTTC. The chain has TRBV19 and TRBJ2-6; D ambiguous. Trimming cost V 1 base and J 3 bases, with 4 bases left between them. CDR1 is LNHDA and CDR2 is SQIVND in the germline V gene (reference sequence). The CDR3 runs 14 residues. The complete variable domain, with remaining parts taken from reference TRBV19 and TRBJ2-6, reads DGGITQSPKYLFRKEGQNVTLSCEQNLNHDAMYWYRQDPGQGLRLIYYSQIVNDFQKGDIAEGYSVSREKKESFPLTVTSAQKNPTAFYLCASSIGSGANVLTFGAGSRLTVL.